Listed below are T cell receptor beta chains from one sample, sequenced in a study of beta chain features in type 1 diabetes. The method was immunoSEQ multiplex PCR; TCRdb's version includes in-frame clones alone and lacks a portion of them. The table includes 300,000 or so clones, 7.5% to 9% detected once. The sequenced material came from central memory CD4+ T cells from blood. Receptor source: a woman aged 18-29 years in good health. CDR3s include the opening cysteine and the closing phenylalanine or tryptophan. Each record gives: clone size, J gene, D gene, V gene, CDR3 DNA, CDR3 protein. The D gene is left open where the match is weak. Not every row has a clone size; where given, it reads once, few, many or a size class.

few TRBJ2-1 TRBD1 TRBV27 TGTGCCAGCAGTTGGACAGGCTCCTACAATGAGCAGTTCTTC CASSWTGSYNEQFF
. TRBJ2-3 . TRBV5-1 TGCGCCAGCAGCGCCACAGGGTCTAGCACAGATACGCAGTATTTT CASSATGSSTDTQYF
. TRBJ2-1 TRBD2 TRBV5-4 TGTGCCAGCAGCCGTGAACTAGCGGCGAATGAGCAGTTCTTC CASSRELAANEQFF
. TRBJ1-2 . TRBV28 TGTGCCAGCAGCCGTCGCCAGGGTCGAGGCTATGGCTACACCTTC CASSRRQGRGYGYTF
. TRBJ1-4 . TRBV4-2 TGTGCCAGCAGCCAAGGAGCTTTGGCTAATGAAAAACTGTTTTTT CASSQGALANEKLFF
. TRBJ1-2 TRBD1 TRBV2 TGTGCCAGCAGTACAGGGGTCCTATATGGCTACACCTTC CASSTGVLYGYTF
many TRBJ2-1 . TRBV5-1 TGCGCCAGCAGCTTCGGCTCCTACAATGAGCAGTTCTTC CASSFGSYNEQFF
few TRBJ2-7 . TRBV7-2 TGTGCCAGCAGCTTAGACCCAGGGCCCTCCTACGAGCAGTACTTC CASSLDPGPSYEQYF
few TRBJ1-4 TRBD1 TRBV7-8 TGTGCCAGCAGCTTAGGTGACAGGGGGCATGAAAAACTGTTTTTT CASSLGDRGHEKLFF
few TRBJ1-1 . TRBV6-5 TGTGCCAGCAGCGACTGGGTCTCCGGGAAGGCTGAAGCTTTCTTT CASSDWVSGKAEAFF
. TRBJ2-5 TRBD1 TRBV9 TGTGCCAGCAGCACACAGGGGGCTTCAGGAGAGACCCAGTACTTC CASSTQGASGETQYF
few TRBJ2-3 . TRBV28 TGTGCCAGCAGTTTCTCGCAGGGTTCGGATACGCAGTATTTT CASSFSQGSDTQYF
. TRBJ2-1 . TRBV4-3 TGCGCCAGCAGCCAAGATCCCTGGGGCTCCTACAATGAGCAGTTCTTC CASSQDPWGSYNEQFF
few TRBJ2-1 . TRBV20-1 TGCAGTGCTACGGGGTACGAGCAGTTCTTC CSATGYEQFF
. TRBJ2-4 TRBD2 TRBV4-2 TGTGCCAGCAGCCAAGTGGAGGCTAGCGGGACTATAGCCAAAAACATTCAGTACTTC CASSQVEASGTIAKNIQYF
few TRBJ1-1 . TRBV18 TGTGCCAGCTCACCACAGGGTATGAACACTGAAGCTTTCTTT CASSPQGMNTEAFF
many TRBJ2-1 TRBD1 TRBV10-3 TGTGCCATCAGTGCTGGACAGGAGGATGAGCAGTTCTTC CAISAGQEDEQFF
. TRBJ2-5 TRBD2 TRBV25-1 TGTGCCAGCAGTGAATCTCAGCGGGGGGCCCAGTACTTC CASSESQRGAQYF
few TRBJ2-7 TRBD1 TRBV7-9 TGTGCCAGCAGCTTTAGTACAGGGGCGGAGGAGCAGTACTTC CASSFSTGAEEQYF
few TRBJ2-3 TRBD2 TRBV6-1 TGTGCCAGCCTCCCGGGACTAGCGGGAAAAGATACGCAGTATTTT CASLPGLAGKDTQYF
. TRBJ2-7 . TRBV5-1 TGCGCCAGCAGTTCGGGTTTAGGGGGACGGTACGAGCAGTACTTC CASSSGLGGRYEQYF
. TRBJ2-5 . TRBV28 TGTGCCAGCACCTTGGGGGCAGCCTGGGAAGAGACCCAGTACTTC CASTLGAAWEETQYF
many TRBJ2-6 . TRBV11-1 TGTGCCAGCAGCTCGTTGACAGCTTTCTCTGGGGCCAACGTCCTGACTTTC CASSSLTAFSGANVLTF
. TRBJ2-2 . TRBV7-3 TGTGCCAGCAGCTTCAGCAGGGCAGGTGCGAACACCGGGGAGCTGTTTTTT CASSFSRAGANTGELFF
. TRBJ2-7 TRBD1 TRBV9 TGTGCCAGCAGCGAGGCCCTCGGGACAGGGGGTAGGCACGAGCAGTACTTC CASSEALGTGGRHEQYF
. TRBJ2-5 TRBD2 TRBV28 TGTGCCAGCAGTATCCTAGCGGGAAGGCAAGAGACCCAGTACTTC CASSILAGRQETQYF
once TRBJ2-5 TRBD2 TRBV9 TGTGCCAGCAGCGGCGGCGGCGGGAGTCTAGAGACCCAGTACTTC CASSGGGGSLETQYF
. TRBJ1-2 . TRBV28 TGTGCCAGCATTAACCAGGGGTACGTCACCTTC CASINQGYVTF
. TRBJ2-7 . TRBV11-2 TGTGCCAGCAGCTTGGGCGGACGCGCCAGCGCCTACGAGCAGTACTTC CASSLGGRASAYEQYF
. TRBJ2-1 TRBD2 TRBV5-1 TGCGCCAGCAGCTTACTAGCGGGAGGCTATGAGCAGTTCTTC CASSLLAGGYEQFF
many TRBJ2-1 . TRBV28 TGTGCCAGCAGTATTTGGACAGATCACAATGAGCAGTTCTTC CASSIWTDHNEQFF
. TRBJ1-1 . TRBV20-1 TGCAGTGCTAGGCGTCAGGGTGAGGCTTTCTTT CSARRQGEAFF
few TRBJ2-1 . TRBV5-1 TGCGCCAGCAGACAGACCAACAATGAGCAGTTCTTC CASRQTNNEQFF
few TRBJ2-2 . TRBV7-2 TGTGCCAGCAGCTCAGGGAACAGCCGAACCGGGGAGCTGTTTTTT CASSSGNSRTGELFF
few TRBJ2-1 . TRBV15 TGTGCCACCAGCAGAGAAGGGAGCTCCTACAATGAGCAGTTCTTC CATSREGSSYNEQFF
few TRBJ1-2 TRBD1 TRBV9 TGTGCCAGCAGCGTCCAGGGGGGAAACTATGGCTACACCTTC CASSVQGGNYGYTF
. TRBJ2-7 . TRBV5-4 TGTGCCAGCAGCTTGATGTCGAGACCTACGACCGAGCAGTACTTC CASSLMSRPTTEQYF
few TRBJ2-1 TRBD2 TRBV7-2 TGTGCCAGCAGCTTACTGGGACTAGCATTAACTGAGCAGTTCTTC CASSLLGLALTEQFF
few TRBJ2-3 TRBD2 TRBV10-3 TGTGCCATCAGTAACCTAGCGGGAGTAGCAGATACGCAGTATTTT CAISNLAGVADTQYF
. TRBJ2-7 . TRBV11-2 TGTGCCAGCAGCCCAGGGGGGGCAATTGTTCGTGAGCAGTACTTC CASSPGGAIVREQYF
few TRBJ2-1 . TRBV28 TGTGCCAGCAGTACCTCATTGAGTCCAGGATTCTTC CASSTSLSPGFF
few TRBJ1-2 . TRBV27 TGTGCCAGCAGTTTACGGGCAGGCCCATATGGCTACACCTTC CASSLRAGPYGYTF
few TRBJ1-1 . TRBV29-1 TGCAGCGTTGGTAAAGGGGTGGTGAACACTGAAGCTTTCTTT CSVGKGVVNTEAFF
many TRBJ1-4 . TRBV28 TGTGCCAGCAGTTCCAGGGCTAATGAAAAACTGTTTTTT CASSSRANEKLFF
. TRBJ1-1 TRBD1 TRBV11-2 TGTGCCAGCAGCTTGGCAGGGGGCAACGAAGCTTTCTTT CASSLAGGNEAFF
few TRBJ1-1 . TRBV4-1 TGCGCCAGCAGCCAAGACAGGAAAGATGAAGCTTTCTTT CASSQDRKDEAFF
. TRBJ1-1 . TRBV7-2 TGTGCCAGCAGCTTACCAGGTGAAGCTTTCTTT CASSLPGEAFF
many TRBJ1-5 . TRBV10-3 TGTGCCGCCGCGTCTGGGATGGATCAGCCCCAGCATTTT CAAASGMDQPQHF
. TRBJ2-3 . TRBV9 TGTGCCAGCAGCGTCATGGCAGATACGCAGTATTTT CASSVMADTQYF
few TRBJ2-7 . TRBV25-1 TGTGCCAGCAGTGAATTTTACGAGCAGTACTTC CASSEFYEQYF
. TRBJ2-4 . TRBV20-1 TGCAGTGCTACATTTCTAAACATTCAGTACTTC CSATFLNIQYF
. TRBJ2-4 . TRBV28 TGTGCCAGCAGTTTCGCCAGCGCAGGGTGGGGAGACATTCAGTACTTC CASSFASAGWGDIQYF